The 32 T cell receptor beta chains given below trace back to one sample, sequenced in a study of cytomegalovirus exposure and HLA in healthy donors. PCR used 60 Vbeta primers and 13 Jbeta primers. Method: immunoSEQ multiplex PCR; TCRdb's copy keeps in-frame clones and lacks some. This sample's table has roughly 120,000 clones. The sample taken for sequencing was PBMCs. These receptors all come from a man aged 18 to 29 in good health and CMV-seronegative.

V is TRBV5-1 and J is TRBJ1-2; possible D gene TRBD1, 5 bases. The ends were cut back, 3 bases at V and 1 base at J, with 16 bases in the middle. In germline, CDR1 is SGHRS, CDR2 YFSETQ. The CDR3 totals 16 residues. The CDR3 sequence: CASSSQEDTFNYGYTF. Written as DNA, the CDR3 is TGCGCCAGCAGCTCCCAAGAGGACACCTTTAACTATGGCTACACCTTC.

Notes on this clone: Additional DNA sequences in this sample encode the identical CDR3. This chain connects TRBV19 to TRBJ2-3; 7 nucleotides align to TRBD1. The CDR3 runs 17 residues. In germline, CDR1 is LNHDA, CDR2 SQIVND (reference sequence). With 5 bases clipped from V and 2 bases from J, the junction kept 13 bases outside the gene matches. CDR3 protein: CASSARPRTGITDTQYF. The CDR3 DNA follows: TGTGCCAGTAGTGCACGACCTCGGACAGGAATCACAGATACGCAGTATTTT. Full variable domain (remainder filled in from reference TRBV19 and TRBJ2-3): DGGITQSPKYLFRKEGQNVTLSCEQNLNHDAMYWYRQDPGQGLRLIYYSQIVNDFQKGDIAEGYSVSREKKESFPLTVTSAQKNPTAFYLCASSARPRTGITDTQYFGPGTRLTVL.

The rearrangement uses TRBV10-2 and TRBJ2-5; 9 positions match TRBD1. The ends lost 3 bases at V and 2 bases at J; junction bases unmatched: 16. CDR1 is WSHSY and CDR2 is SAAADI in the germline V gene. This CDR3 region has 19 residues. The DNA for the CDR3 is TGCGCCAGCAGTGATGGAGGGACAGGGACGACCAAGCCGCAAGAGACCCAGTACTTC. This sequence encodes CASSDGGTGTTKPQETQYF.

CDR3 sequence reads: CAWIGGQDGYTF. In nucleotides, the CDR3 is TGTGCCTGGATAGGCGGACAGGATGGCTACACCTTC. The chain links TRBV30 to TRBJ1-2; 7 bases match TRBD1. V lost 4 bases to trimming and J lost 6 bases; unmatched junction nucleotides: 5. This CDR3 has 12 amino acids. The germline gives CDR1 GTSNPN, CDR2 SVGIG (reference sequence).

The V call is TRBV18, the J call TRBJ2-5; 9 nucleotides line up with TRBD1. The DNA end lines up better with TRBJ2-7; the J call may be wrong. The CDR3 totals 15 residues. The germline CDR1 and CDR2 sequences are KGHSH and LQKENI. DNA for the CDR3: TGTGCCAGCTCCCTGGTTCCGGGACAGGGCTACGAGCAGTACTTC. Its protein is CASSLVPGQGYEQYF.

This chain joins TRBV28 and TRBJ1-5; TRBD1 is a possible D gene (6 bases). CDR1 is MDHEN and CDR2 is SYDVKM in the germline V gene. CDR3 length: 14 amino acids. Deletions cut 6 bases from V and 4 bases from J, with 13 bases between. Written as DNA, the CDR3 is TGTGCCAGCAGCCAGGGGCAGCTAAATCAGCCCCAGCATTTT. It codes for CASSQGQLNQPQHF.

This chain uses TRBV5-1 with TRBJ2-5, with 9 bases identical to TRBD2. Germline trimming cut 4 bases from V and 3 bases from J; bases unmatched to any gene: 7. This CDR3 has 15 amino acids. CDR1 is SGHRS, CDR2 YFSETQ, per germline. For the CDR3, the DNA is TGCGCCAGCAGCCCCGGGACTAGCCCAGAAGAGACCCAGTACTTC. This sequence encodes CASSPGTSPEETQYF.

This rearrangement joins TRBV6-1 to TRBJ2-7; no firm D call. The CDR3 consists of 14 residues. Germline V gives CDR1 MNHNS, CDR2 SASEGT. V was clipped by 8 bases and J by 5 bases, with 19 bases between them. The CDR3 spells CASSRLGPVDEQYF. The CDR3, as DNA: TGTGCCAGCTCTAGGCTAGGCCCTGTGGACGAGCAGTACTTC.

This chain links TRBV2 with TRBJ2-7; 9 bases align to TRBD2. Per the germline V gene, CDR1 is SNHLY and CDR2 is FYNNEI. Trimming cost V 6 bases and J 5 bases; bases outside gene matches: 5. CDR3 length: 13 residues. CDR3 sequence reads: CASRIAGVHEQYF. The CDR3 coding sequence is TGTGCCAGCAGGATAGCGGGAGTCCACGAGCAGTACTTC.

The rearrangement links TRBV6-1 to TRBJ2-3, with 7 bases aligning to TRBD1. With V trimmed by 5 bases and J by 4 bases, 9 bases remained unmatched. CDR3 length: 15 amino acids. Germline CDR1 and CDR2: MNHNS and SASEGT. This CDR3 is CASSPDRAYADTQYF. CDR3 nucleotide sequence: TGTGCCAGCAGTCCTGACAGGGCGTACGCAGATACGCAGTATTTT.

The chain joins TRBV5-1 to TRBJ1-1, with 7 bases identical to TRBD1. This CDR3 has 15 amino acids. The V gene end was trimmed by 2 bases and the J gene end by 1 base; junction bases not matched to a gene: 5. In germline, CDR1 is SGHRS, CDR2 YFSETQ. CDR3: CASSFRQGANTEAFF. The CDR3 nucleotides are TGCGCCAGCAGCTTCCGACAGGGTGCGAACACTGAAGCTTTCTTT.

The chain couples TRBV5-4 to TRBJ2-7; 8 nucleotides align to TRBD2. This CDR3 comprises 15 residues. The V gene's germline CDR1 is SGHNT and CDR2 YYREEE (reference sequence). The V gene end was trimmed by 2 bases and the J gene end by 2 bases; junction bases not matched to a gene: 6. CDR3 sequence reads: CASSLGTSLPYEQYF. The CDR3 DNA reads as TGTGCCAGCAGCTTAGGGACTAGTCTCCCCTACGAGCAGTACTTC.

The rearrangement uses TRBV10-2 and TRBJ1-2; maybe TRBD1 (6 bases). CDR3 size: 12 residues. Per the germline V gene, CDR1 is WSHSY and CDR2 is SAAADI. V gave up 6 bases and J gave up 4 bases, with 9 bases separating them. The CDR3 loop reads CASSQDSYGYTF. The CDR3 DNA is TGCGCCAGCAGCCAGGACAGCTATGGCTACACCTTC.

Here the CDR3 reads CASSFPGYTEAFF. For the CDR3, the DNA is TGTGCCAGCAGCTTTCCGGGGTACACTGAAGCTTTCTTT. The V gene is TRBV5-4, the J gene TRBJ1-1, with D unresolved. V gave up 2 bases and J gave up 3 bases, with 8 bases separating them. CDR3 length: 13 residues. The germline V gene encodes CDR1 SGHNT and CDR2 YYREEE (reference sequence).

V and J are TRBV5-1 and TRBJ2-2, with D possibly being TRBD2 (7 bases). This CDR3 has 18 amino acids. From germline, CDR1 is SGHRS and CDR2 YFSETQ. V shed 3 bases and J shed 0 bases, with 18 bases lying between them. The CDR3 nucleotides are TGCGCCAGCAGCTCAAAGGAGGGGGGGCCCACGAACACCGGGGAGCTGTTTTTT. Its protein product is CASSSKEGGPTNTGELFF.

The V and J genes are TRBV7-9 and TRBJ2-3, with TRBD1 identical over 8 bases. Germline-derived CDR1 and CDR2 are SEHNR and FQNEAQ (reference sequence). After removal of 1 base from V and 3 bases from J, the junction contained 9 bases not matched to a gene. CDR3 length: 17 amino acids. CDR3 DNA: TGTGCCAGCAGCTTAGTTGTGGGACAGGTGGGGACAGATACGCAGTATTTT. This translates into CASSLVVGQVGTDTQYF.

V is TRBV20-1 and J is TRBJ2-1; D gene unclear. V shed 4 bases and J shed 5 bases, with 6 bases lying between them. Germline assignment: CDR1 DFQATT and CDR2 SNEGSKA (reference sequence). This CDR3 contains 11 residues. This CDR3 reads CSATEHNEQFF. DNA of the CDR3: TGCAGTGCTACTGAGCACAATGAGCAGTTCTTC.

The chain has TRBV5-1 and TRBJ1-1, with D possibly matching TRBD1 (6 bases). This CDR3 is built from 13 residues. V was pared by 0 bases and J by 7 bases, with 10 bases between. Germline V CDR1 and CDR2: SGHRS, YFSETQ. CDR3 coding DNA: TGCGCCAGCAGCTTGGCTGGACAGAGTGAAGCTTTCTTT. It translates to CASSLAGQSEAFF.

The gene calls are TRBV29-1 and TRBJ2-5; a possible D gene is TRBD1 (8 bases). CDR1 is SQVTM and CDR2 is ANQGSEA in the germline V gene. Trimming removed 6 bases at V and 11 bases at J, with 19 bases between. The CDR3 covers 12 residues. CDR3 loop: CSVNRGGGEQYF. The CDR3 bases are TGCAGCGTGAACAGGGGGGGAGGTGAGCAGTACTTC.

The gene calls are TRBV29-1 and TRBJ2-1; 8 nucleotides line up with TRBD2. Per germline, CDR1 SQVTM and CDR2 ANQGSEA. The CDR3 contains 17 residues. J lost 2 bases, V lost 0 bases, and 9 bases had no gene match. The CDR3 reads CSVEDRVERGPYNEQFF. Written as DNA, the CDR3 is TGCAGCGTTGAAGATCGGGTCGAGCGGGGGCCCTACAATGAGCAGTTCTTC.

The rearrangement joins TRBV19 to TRBJ2-2; a possible D gene is TRBD1 (7 bases). The germline V gene has CDR1 LNHDA and CDR2 SQIVND (reference sequence). Trimming shortened V by 6 bases and J by 2 bases, and 13 bases separated the two germline ends. The CDR3 loop spans 15 amino acids. In DNA, the CDR3 is TGTGCCAGTAGGGCGGGACAGACAAACACCGGGGAGCTGTTTTTT. Its protein is CASRAGQTNTGELFF.

The chain uses TRBV6-1 and TRBJ2-1, with 14 nucleotides matching TRBD2. Per the germline V gene, CDR1 is MNHNS and CDR2 is SASEGT. Germline trimming cut 4 bases from V and 7 bases from J; bases unmatched to any gene: 6. The CDR3 extends over 16 amino acids. The CDR3 loop reads CASSVRLAGGINEQFF. In DNA form, the CDR3 reads TGTGCCAGCAGTGTAAGACTAGCGGGGGGGATAAATGAGCAGTTCTTC.

This chain uses TRBV30 with TRBJ1-5, with unresolved D. From germline, CDR1 is GTSNPN and CDR2 SVGIG (reference sequence). The CDR3 runs to 13 residues. Trimming stripped 1 base from V and 6 bases from J, with 10 bases between. The CDR3: CAWSDSVFQPQHF. Written as DNA, the CDR3 is TGTGCCTGGAGTGACTCGGTATTTCAGCCCCAGCATTTT.

The chain is built from TRBV7-8 and TRBJ1-3; TRBD1 matches 11 bases. Germline CDR1 and CDR2: SGHVS and FQNEAQ. This CDR3 comprises 21 residues. V was pared by 2 bases and J by 0 bases, with 15 bases of the junction left unmatched. CDR3 loop: CASSLYDRDRGFLLSGNTIYF. CDR3 in DNA: TGTGCCAGCAGCTTATATGACCGGGACAGGGGGTTCCTCCTCTCTGGAAACACCATATATTTT. The full variable domain, completed using reference TRBV7-8 and TRBJ1-3, is GAGVSQSPRYKVAKRGQDVALRCDPISGHVSLFWYQQALGQGPEFLTYFQNEAQLDKSGLPSDRFFAERPEGSVSTLKIQRTQQEDSAVYLCASSLYDRDRGFLLSGNTIYFGEGSWLTVV.

To note about this clone: This CDR3 is also generated by other DNA sequences in the sample. The chain combines TRBV4-2 with TRBJ2-1; weak D call: TRBD2 (5 bases). Germline assignment: CDR1 LGHNA and CDR2 YNFKEQ. Between the trimmed V and J ends, which lost 3 bases and 8 bases, there was a span of 14 bases. The CDR3 is 14 residues long. CDR3 protein: CASSQDIVGDEQFF. CDR3 sequence (DNA): TGTGCCAGCAGCCAGGATATCGTCGGGGATGAGCAGTTCTTC.

The chain links TRBV19 to TRBJ1-4; 8 bases agree with TRBD1. Germline V gene sequence: CDR1 LNHDA, CDR2 SQIVND (reference sequence). The CDR3 consists of 16 residues. Trimming removed 4 bases from V and 8 bases from J; junction bases left unmatched: 12. In DNA form, the CDR3 reads TGTGCCAGTAGTACTTCAACCGGGACAGGACTAGAAAAACTGTTTTTT. It yields the protein CASSTSTGTGLEKLFF.

J is TRBJ1-1 and V is TRBV9; tentatively, D is TRBD1 (6 bases). Germline CDR1 and CDR2: SGDLS and YYNGEE. This CDR3 has 16 residues. V was clipped by 3 bases and J by 4 bases, with 19 bases between them. This CDR3 is CASSETPQGVGTEAFF. The DNA of the CDR3 is TGTGCCAGCAGCGAAACACCACAGGGCGTTGGCACTGAAGCTTTCTTT.

The rearrangement uses TRBV5-1 and TRBJ2-7; weak D call: TRBD2 (6 bases). The CDR3 is made up of 15 amino acids. Germline CDR1 SGHRS, CDR2 YFSETQ. V dropped 4 bases and J dropped 2 bases, with 16 bases sitting between them. CDR3 sequence (DNA): TGCGCCAGCAGCAGTGGGACTGGGCGGACCTACGAGCAGTACTTC. The encoded protein is CASSSGTGRTYEQYF.

The V call is TRBV5-6, the J call TRBJ2-3; 7 nucleotides align to TRBD1. This CDR3 is built from 15 residues. Germline V gives CDR1 SGHDT, CDR2 YYEEEE. V lost 3 bases to trimming and J lost 4 bases; unmatched junction nucleotides: 8. The CDR3 DNA reads TGTGCCAGCAGCTACAGGGGTAGCGCCCCAGATACGCAGTATTTT. This translates into CASSYRGSAPDTQYF. Variable domain in full (rest from reference TRBV5-6 and TRBJ2-3): DAGVTQSPTHLIKTRGQQVTLRCSPKSGHDTVSWYQQALGQGPQFIFQYYEEEERQRGNFPDRFSGHQFPNYSSELNVNALLLGDSALYLCASSYRGSAPDTQYFGPGTRLTVL.

This chain uses TRBV2 with TRBJ2-7; 12 nucleotides agree with TRBD2. J lost 2 bases, V lost 4 bases, and 3 bases had no gene match. In germline, CDR1 is SNHLY, CDR2 FYNNEI. There are 15 residues in the CDR3. CDR3 DNA sequence: TGTGCCAGCAGTGTGCTAGCGGGAGGGCCCTACGAGCAGTACTTC. It specifies CASSVLAGGPYEQYF.

The V and J genes are TRBV27 and TRBJ2-7; possible D gene TRBD2, 6 bases. This CDR3 has 12 residues. CDR1 is MNHEY and CDR2 is SMNVEV in the germline V gene (reference sequence). V was pared by 11 bases and J by 8 bases, with 19 bases between. The CDR3, as DNA: TGTGCCGCGGGACTGGAACGAGAAAAGCAGTACTTC. Translated, it gives CAAGLEREKQYF.

The chain employs TRBV6-1 and TRBJ2-2, with D hard to call. This CDR3 comprises 12 residues. Trimming took off 3 bases at V and 6 bases at J, with 5 bases between the two ends. Germline CDR1 is MNHNS and CDR2 is SASEGT. CDR3 amino acids: CASSDFSGELFF. Here the CDR3 DNA reads TGTGCCAGCAGTGATTTCTCCGGGGAGCTGTTTTTT.